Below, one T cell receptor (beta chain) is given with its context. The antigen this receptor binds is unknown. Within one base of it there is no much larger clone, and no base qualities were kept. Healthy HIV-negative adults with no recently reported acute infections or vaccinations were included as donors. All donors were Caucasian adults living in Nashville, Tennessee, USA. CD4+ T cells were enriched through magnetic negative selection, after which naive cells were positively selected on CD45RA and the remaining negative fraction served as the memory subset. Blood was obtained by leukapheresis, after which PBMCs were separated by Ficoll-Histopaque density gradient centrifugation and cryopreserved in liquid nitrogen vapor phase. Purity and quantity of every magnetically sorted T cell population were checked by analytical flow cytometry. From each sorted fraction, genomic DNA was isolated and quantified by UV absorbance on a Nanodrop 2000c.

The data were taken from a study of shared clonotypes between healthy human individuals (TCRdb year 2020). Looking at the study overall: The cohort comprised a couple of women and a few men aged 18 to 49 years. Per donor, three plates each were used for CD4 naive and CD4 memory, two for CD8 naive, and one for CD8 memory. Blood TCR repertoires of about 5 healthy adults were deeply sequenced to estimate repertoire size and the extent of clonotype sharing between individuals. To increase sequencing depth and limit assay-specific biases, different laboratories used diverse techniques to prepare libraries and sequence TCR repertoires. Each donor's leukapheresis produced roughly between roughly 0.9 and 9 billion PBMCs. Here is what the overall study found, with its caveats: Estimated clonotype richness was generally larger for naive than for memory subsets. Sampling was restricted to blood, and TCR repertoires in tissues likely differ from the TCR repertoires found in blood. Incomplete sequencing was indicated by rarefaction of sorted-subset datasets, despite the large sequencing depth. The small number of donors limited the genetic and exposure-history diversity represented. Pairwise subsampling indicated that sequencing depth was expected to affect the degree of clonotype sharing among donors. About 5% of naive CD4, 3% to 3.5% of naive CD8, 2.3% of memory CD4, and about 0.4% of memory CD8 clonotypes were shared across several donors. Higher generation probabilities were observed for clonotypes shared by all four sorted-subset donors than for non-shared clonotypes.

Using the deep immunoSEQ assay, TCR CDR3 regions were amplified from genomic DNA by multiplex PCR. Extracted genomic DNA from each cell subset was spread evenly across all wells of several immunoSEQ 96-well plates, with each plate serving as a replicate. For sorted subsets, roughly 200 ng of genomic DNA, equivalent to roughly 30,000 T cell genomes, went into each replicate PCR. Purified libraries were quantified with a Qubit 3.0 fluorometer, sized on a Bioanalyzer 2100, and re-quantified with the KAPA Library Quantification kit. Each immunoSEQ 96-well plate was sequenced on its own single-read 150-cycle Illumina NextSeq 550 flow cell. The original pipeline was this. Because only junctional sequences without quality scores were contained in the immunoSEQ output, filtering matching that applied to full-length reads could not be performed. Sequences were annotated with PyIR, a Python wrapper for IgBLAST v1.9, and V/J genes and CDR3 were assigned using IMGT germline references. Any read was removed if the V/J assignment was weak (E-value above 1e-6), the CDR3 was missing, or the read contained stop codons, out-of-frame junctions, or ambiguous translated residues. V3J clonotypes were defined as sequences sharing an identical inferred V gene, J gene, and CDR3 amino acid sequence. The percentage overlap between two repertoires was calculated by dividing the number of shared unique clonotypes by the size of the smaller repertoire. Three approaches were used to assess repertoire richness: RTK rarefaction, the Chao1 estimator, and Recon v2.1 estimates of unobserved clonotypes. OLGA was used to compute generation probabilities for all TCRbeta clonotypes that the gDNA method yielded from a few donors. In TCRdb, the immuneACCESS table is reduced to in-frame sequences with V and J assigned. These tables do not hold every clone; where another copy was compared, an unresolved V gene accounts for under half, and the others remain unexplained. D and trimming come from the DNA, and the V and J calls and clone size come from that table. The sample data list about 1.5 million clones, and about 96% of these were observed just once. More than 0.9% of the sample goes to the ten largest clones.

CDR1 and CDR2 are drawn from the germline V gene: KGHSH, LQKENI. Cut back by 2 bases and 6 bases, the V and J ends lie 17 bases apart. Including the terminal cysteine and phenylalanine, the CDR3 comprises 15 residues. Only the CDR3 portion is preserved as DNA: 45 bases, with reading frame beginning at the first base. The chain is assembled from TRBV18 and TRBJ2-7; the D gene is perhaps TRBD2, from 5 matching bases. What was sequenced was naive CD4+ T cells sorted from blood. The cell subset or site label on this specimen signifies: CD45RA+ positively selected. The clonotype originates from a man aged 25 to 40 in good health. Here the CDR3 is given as CASSPDGVSSAEQYF. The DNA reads TGTGCCAGCTCACCAGACGGGGTCTCTTCGGCCGAGCAGTACTTC. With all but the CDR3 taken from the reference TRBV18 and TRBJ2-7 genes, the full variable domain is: NAGVMQNPRHLVRRRGQEARLRCSPMKGHSHVYWYRQLPEEGLKFMVYLQKENIIDESGMPKERFSAEFPKEGPSILRIQQVVRGDSAAYFCASSPDGVSSAEQYFGPGTRLTVT.